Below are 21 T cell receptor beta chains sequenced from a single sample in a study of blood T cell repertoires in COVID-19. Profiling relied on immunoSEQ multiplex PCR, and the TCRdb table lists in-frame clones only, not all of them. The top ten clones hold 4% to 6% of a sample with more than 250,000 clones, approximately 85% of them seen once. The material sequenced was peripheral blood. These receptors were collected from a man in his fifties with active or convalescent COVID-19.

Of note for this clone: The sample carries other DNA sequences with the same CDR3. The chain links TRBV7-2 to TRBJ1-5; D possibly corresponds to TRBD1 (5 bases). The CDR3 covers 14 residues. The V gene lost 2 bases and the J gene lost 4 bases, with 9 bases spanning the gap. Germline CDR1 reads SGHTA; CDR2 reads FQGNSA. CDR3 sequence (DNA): TGTGCCAGCAGCTTACAGGGATCAAATCAGCCCCAGCATTTT. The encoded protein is CASSLQGSNQPQHF.

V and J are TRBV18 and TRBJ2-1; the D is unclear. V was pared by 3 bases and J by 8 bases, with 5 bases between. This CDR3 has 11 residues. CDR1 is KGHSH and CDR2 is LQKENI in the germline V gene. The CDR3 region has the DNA TGTGCCAGCTCACCCCTCGATGAGCAGTTCTTC. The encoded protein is CASSPLDEQFF.

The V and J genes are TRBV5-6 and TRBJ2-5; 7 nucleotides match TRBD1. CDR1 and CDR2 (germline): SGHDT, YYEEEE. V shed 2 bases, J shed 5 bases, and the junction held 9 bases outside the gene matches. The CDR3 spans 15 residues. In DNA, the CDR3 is TGTGCCAGCAGCTTAGCGACAGGGCACAGGGAGACCCAGTACTTC. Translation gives CASSLATGHRETQYF. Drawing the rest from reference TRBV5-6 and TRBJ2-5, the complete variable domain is DAGVTQSPTHLIKTRGQQVTLRCSPKSGHDTVSWYQQALGQGPQFIFQYYEEEERQRGNFPDRFSGHQFPNYSSELNVNALLLGDSALYLCASSLATGHRETQYFGPGTRLLVL.

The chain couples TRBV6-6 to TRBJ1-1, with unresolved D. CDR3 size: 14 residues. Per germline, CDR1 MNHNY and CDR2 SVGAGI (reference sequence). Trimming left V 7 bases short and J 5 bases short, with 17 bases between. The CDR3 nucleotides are TGTGCCAGCACCAACGAGGGCCTGGGAACTGAAGCTTTCTTT. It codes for CASTNEGLGTEAFF.

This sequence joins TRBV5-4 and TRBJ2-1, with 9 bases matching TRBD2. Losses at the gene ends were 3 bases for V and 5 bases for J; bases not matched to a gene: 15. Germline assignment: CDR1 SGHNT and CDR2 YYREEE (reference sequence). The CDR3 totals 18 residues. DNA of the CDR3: TGTGCCAGCAGCTCAGAACTTTCGGGACTAGCAGGCCACAATGAGCAGTTCTTC. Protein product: CASSSELSGLAGHNEQFF.

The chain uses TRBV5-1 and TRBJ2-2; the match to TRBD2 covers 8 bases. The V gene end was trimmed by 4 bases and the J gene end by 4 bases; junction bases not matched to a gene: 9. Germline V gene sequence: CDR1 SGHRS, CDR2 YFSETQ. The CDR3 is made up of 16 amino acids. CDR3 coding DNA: TGCGCCAGCAGCAGAATAGCGGGAAGGGGCACCGGGGAGCTGTTTTTT. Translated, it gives CASSRIAGRGTGELFF.

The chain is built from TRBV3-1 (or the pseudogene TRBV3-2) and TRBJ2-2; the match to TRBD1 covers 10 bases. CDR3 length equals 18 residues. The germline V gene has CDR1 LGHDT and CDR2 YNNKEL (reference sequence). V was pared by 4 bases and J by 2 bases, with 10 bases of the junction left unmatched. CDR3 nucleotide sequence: TGTGCCAGCAGCCCGATAACCGGGACAGGGGCAAACACCGGGGAGCTGTTTTTT. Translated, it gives CASSPITGTGANTGELFF.

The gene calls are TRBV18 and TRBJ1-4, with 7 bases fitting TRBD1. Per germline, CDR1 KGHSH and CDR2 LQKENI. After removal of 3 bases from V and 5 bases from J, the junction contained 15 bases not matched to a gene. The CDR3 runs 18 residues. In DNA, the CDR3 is TGTGCCAGCTCACCCATACTTTTTGACAGGGCTCCGAATGAAAAACTGTTTTTT. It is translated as CASSPILFDRAPNEKLFF.

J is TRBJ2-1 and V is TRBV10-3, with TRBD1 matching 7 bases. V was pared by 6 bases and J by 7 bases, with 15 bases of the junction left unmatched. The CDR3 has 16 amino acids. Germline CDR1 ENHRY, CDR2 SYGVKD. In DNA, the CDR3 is TGTGCCATCAGCCGGAGCCGGGACAGCACGGGGAATGAGCAGTTCTTC. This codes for CAISRSRDSTGNEQFF.

The CDR3 region is CASRRGLGLGTEAFF. The CDR3, as DNA: TGTGCCAGCCGGAGGGGGCTGGGGTTAGGCACTGAAGCTTTCTTT. The J gene is TRBJ1-1, the V gene TRBV19; TRBD1 matches 7 bases. Germline CDR1 LNHDA, CDR2 SQIVND (reference sequence). The ends lost 9 bases at V and 4 bases at J; junction bases unmatched: 14. This CDR3 has 15 amino acids.

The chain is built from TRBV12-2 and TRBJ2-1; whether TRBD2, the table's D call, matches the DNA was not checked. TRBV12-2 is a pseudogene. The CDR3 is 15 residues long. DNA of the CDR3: TGTGCAAGTCGCTTCCCTAGCGTCGCCTACAATGAGCAGTTCTTC. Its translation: CASRFPSVAYNEQFF.

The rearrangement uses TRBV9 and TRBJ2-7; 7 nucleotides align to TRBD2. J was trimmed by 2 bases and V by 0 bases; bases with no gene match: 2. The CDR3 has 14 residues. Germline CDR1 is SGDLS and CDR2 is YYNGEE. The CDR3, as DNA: TGTGCCAGCAGCGTAGGGACTAGACCCTACGAGCAGTACTTC. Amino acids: CASSVGTRPYEQYF. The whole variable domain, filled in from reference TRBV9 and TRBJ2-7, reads DSGVTQTPKHLITATGQRVTLRCSPRSGDLSVYWYQQSLDQGLQFLIQYYNGEERAKGNILERFSAQQFPDLHSELNLSSLELGDSALYFCASSVGTRPYEQYFGPGTRLTVT.

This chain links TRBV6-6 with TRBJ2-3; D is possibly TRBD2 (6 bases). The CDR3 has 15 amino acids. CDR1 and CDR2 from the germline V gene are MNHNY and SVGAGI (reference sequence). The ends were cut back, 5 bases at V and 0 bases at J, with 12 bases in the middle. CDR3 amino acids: CASSGTRSSTDTQYF. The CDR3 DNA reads TGTGCCAGCAGTGGGACTCGATCTAGCACAGATACGCAGTATTTT.

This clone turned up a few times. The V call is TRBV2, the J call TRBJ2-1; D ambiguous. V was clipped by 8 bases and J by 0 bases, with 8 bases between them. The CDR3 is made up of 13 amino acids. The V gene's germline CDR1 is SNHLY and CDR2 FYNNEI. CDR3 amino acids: CASATSSYNEQFF. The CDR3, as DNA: TGTGCCAGCGCCACCAGCTCCTACAATGAGCAGTTCTTC.

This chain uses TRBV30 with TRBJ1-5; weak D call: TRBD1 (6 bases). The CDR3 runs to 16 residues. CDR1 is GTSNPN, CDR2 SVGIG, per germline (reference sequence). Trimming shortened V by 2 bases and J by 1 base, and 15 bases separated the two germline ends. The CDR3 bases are TGTGCCTGGAGTAAACAGGGAAGGGGGAGCAATCAGCCCCAGCATTTT. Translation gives CAWSKQGRGSNQPQHF.

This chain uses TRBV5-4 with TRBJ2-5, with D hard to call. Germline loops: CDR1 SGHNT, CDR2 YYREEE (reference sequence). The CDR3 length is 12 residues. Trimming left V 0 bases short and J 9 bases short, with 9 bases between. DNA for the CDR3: TGTGCCAGCAGCTTGGCCGAAAGCCCCCAGTACTTC. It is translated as CASSLAESPQYF.

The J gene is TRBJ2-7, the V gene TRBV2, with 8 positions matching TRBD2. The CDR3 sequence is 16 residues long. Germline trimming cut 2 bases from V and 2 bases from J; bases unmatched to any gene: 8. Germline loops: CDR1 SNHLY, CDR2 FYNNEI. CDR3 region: CASSEYGGRNTYEQYF. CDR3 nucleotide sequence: TGTGCCAGCAGTGAATACGGCGGGAGGAATACCTACGAGCAGTACTTC.

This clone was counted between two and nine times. The CDR3 region has the DNA TGCGCCAGCAGCTTGTTGCCAGGGCCTTACAATGAGCAGTTCTTC. It encodes CASSLLPGPYNEQFF. This chain links TRBV5-1 with TRBJ2-1, with D maybe TRBD1 (5 bases). Germline V CDR1 and CDR2: SGHRS, YFSETQ. Trimming stripped 1 base from V and 4 bases from J, with 12 bases between. This CDR3 is 15 amino acids long.

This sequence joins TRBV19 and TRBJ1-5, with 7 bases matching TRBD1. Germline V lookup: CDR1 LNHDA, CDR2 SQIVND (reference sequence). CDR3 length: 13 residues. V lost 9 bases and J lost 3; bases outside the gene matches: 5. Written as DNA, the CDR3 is TGTGCCAGCAGGGGGACAGTCAATCAGCCCCAGCATTTT. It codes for CASRGTVNQPQHF.

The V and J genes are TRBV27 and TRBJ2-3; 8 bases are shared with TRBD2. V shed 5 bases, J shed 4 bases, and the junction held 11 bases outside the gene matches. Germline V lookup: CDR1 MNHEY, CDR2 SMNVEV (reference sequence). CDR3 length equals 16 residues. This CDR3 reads CASSPSAGERPDTQYF. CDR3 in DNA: TGTGCCAGCAGTCCCTCAGCGGGGGAGCGCCCAGATACGCAGTATTTT.

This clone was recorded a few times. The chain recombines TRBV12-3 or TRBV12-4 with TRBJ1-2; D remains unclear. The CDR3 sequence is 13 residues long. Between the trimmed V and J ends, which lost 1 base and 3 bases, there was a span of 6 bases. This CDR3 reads CASSLGGDYGYTF. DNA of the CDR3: TGTGCCAGCAGTTTAGGCGGGGACTATGGCTACACCTTC.